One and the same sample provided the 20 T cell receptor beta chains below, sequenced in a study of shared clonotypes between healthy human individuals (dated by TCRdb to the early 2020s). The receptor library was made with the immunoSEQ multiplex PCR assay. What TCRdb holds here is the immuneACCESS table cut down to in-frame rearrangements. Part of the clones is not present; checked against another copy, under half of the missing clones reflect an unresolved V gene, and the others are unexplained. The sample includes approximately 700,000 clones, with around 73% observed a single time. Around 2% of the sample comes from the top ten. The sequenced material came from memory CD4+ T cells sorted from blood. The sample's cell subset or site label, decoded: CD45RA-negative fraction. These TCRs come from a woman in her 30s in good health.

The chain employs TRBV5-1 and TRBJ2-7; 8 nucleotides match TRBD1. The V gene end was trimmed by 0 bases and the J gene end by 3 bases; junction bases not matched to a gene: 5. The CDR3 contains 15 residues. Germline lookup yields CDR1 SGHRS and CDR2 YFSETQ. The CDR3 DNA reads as TGCGCCAGCAGCTTGGGGGACAGGACTTTCTACGAGCAGTACTTC. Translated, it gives CASSLGDRTFYEQYF.

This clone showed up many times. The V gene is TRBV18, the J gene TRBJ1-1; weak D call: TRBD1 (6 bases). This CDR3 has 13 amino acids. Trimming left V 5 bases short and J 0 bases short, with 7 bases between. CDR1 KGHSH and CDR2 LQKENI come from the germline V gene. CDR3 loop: CASSTGLNTEAFF. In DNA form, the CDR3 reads TGTGCCAGCTCAACAGGGCTGAACACTGAAGCTTTCTTT.

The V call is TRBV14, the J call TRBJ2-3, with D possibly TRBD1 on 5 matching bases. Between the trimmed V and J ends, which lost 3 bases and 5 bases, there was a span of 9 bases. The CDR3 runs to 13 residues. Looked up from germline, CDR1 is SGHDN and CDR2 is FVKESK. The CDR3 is CASSHWTKDTQYF. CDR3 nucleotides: TGTGCCAGCAGCCACTGGACAAAAGATACGCAGTATTTT. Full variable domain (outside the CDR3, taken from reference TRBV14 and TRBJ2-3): EAGVTQFPSHSVIEKGQTVTLRCDPISGHDNLYWYRRVMGKEIKFLLHFVKESKQDESGMPNNRFLAERTGGTYSTLKVQPAELEDSGVYFCASSHWTKDTQYFGPGTRLTVL.

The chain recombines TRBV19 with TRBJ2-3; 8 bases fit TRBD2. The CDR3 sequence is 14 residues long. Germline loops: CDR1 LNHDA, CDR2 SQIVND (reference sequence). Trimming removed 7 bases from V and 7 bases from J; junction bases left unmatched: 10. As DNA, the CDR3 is TGTGCCAGTACCCAACGGCGGGAGGCCAATACGCAGTATTTT. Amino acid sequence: CASTQRREANTQYF.

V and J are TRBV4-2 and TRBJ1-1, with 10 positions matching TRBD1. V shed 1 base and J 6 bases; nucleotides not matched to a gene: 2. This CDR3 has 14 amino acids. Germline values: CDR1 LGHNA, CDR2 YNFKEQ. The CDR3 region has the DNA TGTGCCAGCAGCCAAGGACAGGGGGCTGCTGAAGCTTTCTTT. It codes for CASSQGQGAAEAFF.

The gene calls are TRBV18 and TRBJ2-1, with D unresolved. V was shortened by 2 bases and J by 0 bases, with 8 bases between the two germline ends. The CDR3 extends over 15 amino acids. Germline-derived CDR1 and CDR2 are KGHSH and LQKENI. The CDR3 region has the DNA TGTGCCAGCTCACCAGGGGTAGGCTCCTACAATGAGCAGTTCTTC. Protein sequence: CASSPGVGSYNEQFF.

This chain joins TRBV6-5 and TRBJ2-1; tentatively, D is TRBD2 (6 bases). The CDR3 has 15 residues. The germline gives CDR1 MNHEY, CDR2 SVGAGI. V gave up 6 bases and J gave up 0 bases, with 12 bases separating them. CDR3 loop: CASSPGGFSYNEQFF. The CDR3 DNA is TGTGCCAGCAGCCCCGGAGGGTTCTCCTACAATGAGCAGTTCTTC.

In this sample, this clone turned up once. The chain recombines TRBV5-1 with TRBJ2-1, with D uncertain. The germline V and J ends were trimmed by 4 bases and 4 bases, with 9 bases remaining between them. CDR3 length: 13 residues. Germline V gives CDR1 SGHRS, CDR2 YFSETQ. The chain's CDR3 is CASSSSGYNEQFF. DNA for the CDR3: TGCGCCAGCAGCAGCAGTGGTTACAATGAGCAGTTCTTC.

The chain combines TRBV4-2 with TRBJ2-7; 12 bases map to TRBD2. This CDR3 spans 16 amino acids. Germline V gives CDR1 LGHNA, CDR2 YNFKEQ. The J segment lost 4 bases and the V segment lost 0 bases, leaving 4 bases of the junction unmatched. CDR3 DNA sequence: TGTGCCAGCAGCCAAGATCGACTAGCGGGAGAGTACGAGCAGTACTTC. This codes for CASSQDRLAGEYEQYF.

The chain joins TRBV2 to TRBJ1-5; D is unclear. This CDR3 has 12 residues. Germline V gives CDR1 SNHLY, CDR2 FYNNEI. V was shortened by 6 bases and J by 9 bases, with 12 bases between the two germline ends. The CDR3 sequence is CASRLGSGPQHF. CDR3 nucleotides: TGTGCCAGCAGGCTGGGTTCGGGGCCCCAGCATTTT. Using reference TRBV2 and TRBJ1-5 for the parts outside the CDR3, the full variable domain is EPEVTQTPSHQVTQMGQEVILRCVPISNHLYFYWYRQILGQKVEFLVSFYNNEISEKSEIFDDQFSVERPDGSNFTLKIRSTKLEDSAMYFCASRLGSGPQHFGDGTRLSIL.

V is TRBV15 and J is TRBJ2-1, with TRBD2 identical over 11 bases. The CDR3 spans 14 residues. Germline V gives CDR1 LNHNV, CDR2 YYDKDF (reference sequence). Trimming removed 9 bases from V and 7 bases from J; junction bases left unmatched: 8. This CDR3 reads CATSSGRAINEQFF. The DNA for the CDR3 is TGTGCCACGAGTAGCGGGAGGGCCATTAATGAGCAGTTCTTC.

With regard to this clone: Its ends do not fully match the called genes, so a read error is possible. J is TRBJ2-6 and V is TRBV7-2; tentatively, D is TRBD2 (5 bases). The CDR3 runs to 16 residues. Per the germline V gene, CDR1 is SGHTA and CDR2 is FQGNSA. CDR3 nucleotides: TGTGCCAGCAGCCTAGCACCGACCTCTGGGGCCAACGTCCTGACTTTC. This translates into CASSLAPTSGANVLTF.

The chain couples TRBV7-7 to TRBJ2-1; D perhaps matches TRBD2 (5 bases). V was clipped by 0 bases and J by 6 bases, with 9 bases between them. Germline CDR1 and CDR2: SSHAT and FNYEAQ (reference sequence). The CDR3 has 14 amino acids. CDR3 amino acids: CASSLAGDGNEQFF. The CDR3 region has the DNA TGTGCCAGCAGCTTAGCGGGAGACGGCAATGAGCAGTTCTTC.

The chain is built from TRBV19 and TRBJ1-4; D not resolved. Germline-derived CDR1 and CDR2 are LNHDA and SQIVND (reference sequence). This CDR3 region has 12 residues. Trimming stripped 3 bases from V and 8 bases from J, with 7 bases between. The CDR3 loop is CASSIWKEKLFF. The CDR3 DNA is TGTGCCAGTAGTATCTGGAAGGAAAAACTGTTTTTT.

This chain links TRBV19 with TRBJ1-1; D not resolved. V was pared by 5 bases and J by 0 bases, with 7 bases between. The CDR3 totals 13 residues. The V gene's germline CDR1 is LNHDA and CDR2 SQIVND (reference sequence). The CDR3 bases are TGTGCCAGTAGTGCGCAGGTGAACACTGAAGCTTTCTTT. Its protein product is CASSAQVNTEAFF.

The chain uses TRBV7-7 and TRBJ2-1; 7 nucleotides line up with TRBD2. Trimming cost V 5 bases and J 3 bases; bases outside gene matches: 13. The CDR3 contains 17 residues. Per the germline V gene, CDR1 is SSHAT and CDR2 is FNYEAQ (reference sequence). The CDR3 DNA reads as TGTGCCAGCAGCCCCACCCTTGGCGGGAGTAGCTACAATGAGCAGTTCTTC. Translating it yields CASSPTLGGSSYNEQFF.

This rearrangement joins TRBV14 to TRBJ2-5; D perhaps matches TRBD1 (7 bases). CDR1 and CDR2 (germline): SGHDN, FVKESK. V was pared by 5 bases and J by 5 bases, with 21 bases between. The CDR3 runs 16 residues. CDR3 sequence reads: CASSLAAAGGYETQYF. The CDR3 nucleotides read TGTGCCAGCAGCTTAGCCGCAGCAGGGGGGTACGAGACCCAGTACTTC.

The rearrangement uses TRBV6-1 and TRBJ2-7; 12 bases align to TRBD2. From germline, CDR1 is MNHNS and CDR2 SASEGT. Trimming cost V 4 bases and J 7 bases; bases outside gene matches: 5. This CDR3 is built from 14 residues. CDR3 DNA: TGTGCCAGCAGTGGACTAGCGGGAGTGCAGGAGCAGTACTTC. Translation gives CASSGLAGVQEQYF.

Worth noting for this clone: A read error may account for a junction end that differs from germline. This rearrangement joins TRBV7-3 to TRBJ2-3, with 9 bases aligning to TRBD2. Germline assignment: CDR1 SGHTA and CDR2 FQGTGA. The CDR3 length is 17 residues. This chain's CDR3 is CASRLGWREGQGDTQYF. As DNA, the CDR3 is TGTGCCAGCCGCTTGGGATGGCGGGAGGGCCAGGGAGATACGCAGTATTTT.

In DNA form, the CDR3 reads TGCGCCAGCAGCCAGCCTAGAAAGGGGGGAACCTACGAGCAGTACTTC. This codes for CASSQPRKGGTYEQYF. V gene TRBV4-1 combines with J gene TRBJ2-7; perhaps D is TRBD1 or TRBD2 (6 bases each). The CDR3 has 16 amino acids. Germline V lookup: CDR1 MGHRA, CDR2 YSYEKL. V lost 3 bases, J lost 2 bases, and 17 bases lay in between.